One sample yielded the 3 T cell receptor beta chains listed below, sequenced in a study of Ad26.COV2.S vaccination and SARS-CoV-2 variants. Clones were read by immunoSEQ multiplex PCR, and TCRdb kept only the in-frame ones, dropping some. The data contain 380,000 or so clones, 83% of them seen just once; the ten biggest clones take up approximately 7%. The sample's treatment: roughly 18 received Ad26.COV2.S at low or high dose, single or two shots; 5 received placebo; per-sample allocation not given. Material that was analyzed had been drawn on day 63 after the first vaccine or placebo injection. Here the sequenced sample was peripheral blood, taken in a trial of Ad26.COV2.S vaccine versus placebo. The receptors were sampled from a person aged 18 to 65 who received the Ad26.COV2.S COVID-19 vaccine or a placebo.

The rearrangement links TRBV19 to TRBJ2-3; D gene uncertain. Deletions cut 4 bases from V and 6 bases from J, with 5 bases between. Per the germline V gene, CDR1 is LNHDA and CDR2 is SQIVND (reference sequence). CDR3 size: 11 residues. CDR3 DNA: TGTGCCAGTAGTAACGCGGATACGCAGTATTTT. Its protein is CASSNADTQYF.

V usage is TRBV19 and J usage is TRBJ1-6, with a tentative D call TRBD1 (6 bases). CDR1 is LNHDA, CDR2 SQIVND, per germline (reference sequence). V gave up 3 bases and J gave up 7 bases, with 7 bases separating them. The CDR3 spans 13 residues. CDR3 loop: CASSIQGNSPLHF. The CDR3 DNA reads as TGTGCCAGTAGTATCCAGGGGAATTCACCCCTCCACTTT.

The J gene is TRBJ2-2, the V gene TRBV4-1, with D perhaps TRBD1 or TRBD2 (5 bases each). Germline V gene sequence: CDR1 MGHRA, CDR2 YSYEKL. The CDR3 is 15 residues long. V dropped 3 bases and J dropped 6 bases, with 14 bases sitting between them. The DNA for the CDR3 is TGCGCCAGCAGCCAGTGGGGGACCGCCGCCGGGGAGCTGTTTTTT. Amino acid sequence: CASSQWGTAAGELFF.